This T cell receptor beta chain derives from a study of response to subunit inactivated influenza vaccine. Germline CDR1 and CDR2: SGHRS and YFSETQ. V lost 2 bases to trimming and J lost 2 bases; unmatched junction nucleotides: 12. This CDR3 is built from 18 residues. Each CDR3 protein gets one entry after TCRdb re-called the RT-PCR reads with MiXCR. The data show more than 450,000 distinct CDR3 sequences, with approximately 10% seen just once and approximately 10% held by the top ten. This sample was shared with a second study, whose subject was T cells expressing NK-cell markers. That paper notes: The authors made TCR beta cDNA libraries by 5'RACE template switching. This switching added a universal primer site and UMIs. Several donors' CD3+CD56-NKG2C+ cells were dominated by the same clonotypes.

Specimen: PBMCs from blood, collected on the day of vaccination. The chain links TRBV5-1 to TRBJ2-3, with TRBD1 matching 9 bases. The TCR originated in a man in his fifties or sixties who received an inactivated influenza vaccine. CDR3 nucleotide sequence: TGCGCCAGCAGCTTCTACCCCCGGGACAGGGAGATCACAGATACGCAGTATTTT. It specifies CASSFYPRDREITDTQYF.